The clone carrying this T cell receptor beta chain was picked up many times. Its specificity is unknown. The sequenced template was RNA, covering the TCR beta CDR3 region. The library came from an HTBI-primed first-round RT-PCR and a second-round multiplex PCR. TCRdb re-called the multiplex PCR reads through MiXCR, storing one row per CDR3 protein. The sample lists roughly 400,000 distinct CDR3 sequences; about 17% were seen once. Stable hyperthyroidism denotes an absence of ophthalmopathy throughout 18 months of follow-up. Among the hyperthyroidism patients, all were newly diagnosed, aged 18 to 65, with under 2 months' duration. This sample was taken from a study of Graves' ophthalmopathy and Graves' hyperthyroidism. For the study at large: No treatment had been given when peripheral blood was collected at initial diagnosis. Regarding the study as a whole: Detected in blood as well were most expanded thyroid clonotypes with frequency above 0.001.

Germline CDR1 reads DFQATT; CDR2 reads SNEGSKA (reference sequence). After removal of 1 base from V and 5 bases from J, the junction contained 8 bases not matched to a gene. The CDR3 totals 15 residues. Material for sequencing was peripheral blood. V usage is TRBV20-1 and J usage is TRBJ2-5, with 9 bases matching TRBD2. This clonotype originated in an adult woman with stable Graves' hyperthyroidism. The CDR3 loop is CSARVRTSDWETQYF. The CDR3 DNA follows: TGCAGTGCTAGAGTAAGGACTAGCGATTGGGAGACCCAGTACTTC.